The 9 T cell receptor beta chains below all came from one sample that was sequenced in a study of cytomegalovirus exposure and HLA in healthy donors. PCR primers comprised 60 Vbeta and 13 Jbeta primers. Profiling relied on immunoSEQ multiplex PCR, and the TCRdb table lists in-frame clones only, not all of them. The sample lists 150,000 or so clones, 84% occurring once. The sequencing input was PBMCs. The receptors originated from a boy aged 2 to 9 in good health and CMV-seronegative.

The V gene is TRBV11-2, the J gene TRBJ2-3; D possibly corresponds to TRBD1 (6 bases). CDR1 SGHAT and CDR2 FQNNGV come from the germline V gene. V lost 3 bases to trimming and J lost 2 bases, with 9 bases between them. There are 14 residues in the CDR3. This CDR3 is CASSFGQITDTQYF. Here the CDR3 DNA reads TGTGCCAGCAGCTTCGGACAGATCACAGATACGCAGTATTTT.

V and J are TRBV6-1 and TRBJ1-1; 7 nucleotides line up with TRBD1. V was clipped by 8 bases and J by 2 bases; unmatched bases: 8. The germline gives CDR1 MNHNS, CDR2 SASEGT. The CDR3 length is 14 residues. The CDR3 sequence is CASAAQGTNTEAFF. Written as DNA, the CDR3 is TGTGCCAGCGCGGCACAGGGGACCAACACTGAAGCTTTCTTT.

The chain carries TRBV19 and TRBJ1-3; TRBD1 might be the D (5 bases). The V end was cut by 5 bases, the J end by 4 bases, with 12 bases between. CDR3 length: 14 amino acids. CDR1 is LNHDA, CDR2 SQIVND, per germline (reference sequence). CDR3 nucleotides: TGTGCCAGTAGTTTGCCAAACAGGGGAAACACCATATATTTT. Translated, it gives CASSLPNRGNTIYF.

This rearrangement joins TRBV5-1 to TRBJ2-5, with TRBD1 matching 8 bases. Germline CDR1 SGHRS, CDR2 YFSETQ. This CDR3 spans 12 amino acids. V was clipped by 3 bases and J by 11 bases; unmatched bases: 6. CDR3 nucleotides: TGCGCCAGCAGCTGGACAGGGAAGGAGCAGTACTTC. Its translation is CASSWTGKEQYF.

As for this clone: Additional DNA sequences in this sample encode the identical CDR3. The J gene is TRBJ2-1, the V gene TRBV5-1; 12 nucleotides align to TRBD2. CDR1 and CDR2 (germline): SGHRS, YFSETQ. This CDR3 has 15 amino acids. With 2 bases clipped from V and 4 bases from J, the junction kept 1 base outside the gene matches. The DNA of the CDR3 is TGCGCCAGCAGCTTAGGACTAGCGGGGTACAATGAGCAGTTCTTC. As protein: CASSLGLAGYNEQFF.

This clone has only one observation. The rearrangement joins TRBV13 to TRBJ2-1, with a weak D call TRBD2 (5 bases). CDR1 and CDR2 (germline): PRHDT, FYEKMQ (reference sequence). The length of the CDR3 is 14 residues. V lost 0 bases to trimming and J lost 7 bases, with 10 bases between them. CDR3 DNA sequence: TGTGCCAGCAGCTTAGGCCTCGGGGTTAATGAGCAGTTCTTC. This gives the protein CASSLGLGVNEQFF. Supplemented by reference TRBV13 and TRBJ2-1, the full variable domain reads AAGVIQSPRHLIKEKRETATLKCYPIPRHDTVYWYQQGPGQDPQFLISFYEKMQSDKGSIPDRFSAQQFSDYHSELNMSSLELGDSALYFCASSLGLGVNEQFFGPGTRLTVL.

The chain uses TRBV4-1 and TRBJ1-4; D remains unclear. Germline-derived CDR1 and CDR2 are MGHRA and YSYEKL. Trimming removed 0 bases from V and 10 bases from J, with 12 bases in between. The CDR3 runs 14 residues. CDR3: CASSQDNSSGKLFF. The CDR3 DNA follows: TGCGCCAGCAGCCAAGATAACAGCTCCGGAAAACTGTTTTTT.

V gene TRBV30 combines with J gene TRBJ2-1; D remains ambiguous. The CDR3 is made up of 14 amino acids. Trimming stripped 2 bases from V and 2 bases from J, with 10 bases between. The germline CDR1 and CDR2 sequences are GTSNPN and SVGIG (reference sequence). CDR3 amino acids: CAWSIKRTYNEQFF. CDR3 coding DNA: TGTGCCTGGAGTATAAAGCGAACCTACAATGAGCAGTTCTTC.

The J gene is TRBJ2-1, the V gene TRBV5-3; 8 bases line up with TRBD2. TRBV5-3 is recorded as an ORF, its role being uncertain. This CDR3 has 14 amino acids. J lost 9 bases, V lost 0 bases, and 5 bases had no gene match. This CDR3 reads CARSLASGSGEQFF. In DNA, the CDR3 is TGTGCCAGAAGCTTGGCCAGCGGGAGTGGTGAGCAGTTCTTC.